A single sample is the source of the 26 T cell receptor beta chains below, sequenced in a study of human T cells and chemical hapten exposure. Time point in this sample: patch test 1, 2 weeks after DPC sensitization. Stated treatment: therapeutic diphenylcyclopropenone sensitization with weekly scalp DPC. TCRdb analysed the RACE reads with MiXCR anew, one entry per CDR3 protein. The repertoire holds tens of thousands of distinct CDR3 sequences, about 8% seen once, with roughly 1.4% in the top ten. The specimen comprised whole blood, sampled in connection with sensitization to the hapten diphenylcyclopropenone (DPC). The origin of the receptors is a woman in her thirties with alopecia areata. Some clones in this sample may be carry-over from other donors' samples.

This clonotype was seen at least ten times. The chain joins TRBV6-6 to TRBJ2-7, with TRBD1 matching 9 bases. Germline CDR1 is MNHNY and CDR2 is SVGAGI (reference sequence). With 4 bases clipped from V and 5 bases from J, the junction kept 9 bases outside the gene matches. The CDR3 runs 15 residues. The CDR3 sequence: CASSSTGTGRNEQYF. The CDR3 DNA follows: TGTGCCAGCAGTTCCACCGGGACAGGGAGGAACGAGCAGTACTTC.

In its sample, this clonotype was seen many times. The rearrangement joins TRBV29-1 to TRBJ1-1; D is perhaps TRBD1 (5 bases). Trimming shortened V by 2 bases and J by 1 base, and 11 bases separated the two germline ends. The CDR3 length is 14 residues. Germline V lookup: CDR1 SQVTM, CDR2 ANQGSEA. This CDR3 is CSVESEGSNTEAFF. CDR3 DNA: TGCAGCGTTGAATCGGAGGGGTCGAACACTGAAGCTTTCTTT.

This clonotype was recorded a few times. The chain recombines TRBV5-4 with TRBJ1-1; D is unresolved. The length of the CDR3 is 11 residues. Germline assignment: CDR1 SGHNT and CDR2 YYREEE (reference sequence). V was cut by 7 bases and J by 4 bases, with 8 bases left in between. CDR3 sequence reads: CASSGGTEAFF. Written as DNA, the CDR3 is TGTGCCAGCTCGGGAGGCACTGAAGCTTTCTTT.

In the case of this clonotype: This may stem from a read error, because a much larger clone lies one nucleotide away. The chain has TRBV30 and TRBJ1-6; 10 bases are a match to TRBD1. Germline-derived CDR1 and CDR2 are GTSNPN and SVGIG (reference sequence). The CDR3 extends over 14 amino acids. The CDR3 loop reads CAWRRQGALSPLNF. For the CDR3, the DNA is TGTGCCTGGAGACGACAGGGGGCTTTATCACCCCTCAACTTT.

This clonotype has only a few counts. The chain recombines TRBV20-1 with TRBJ1-4, with no clear D. Between the trimmed V and J ends, which lost 4 bases and 0 bases, there was a span of 9 bases. The CDR3 is 14 residues long. CDR1 DFQATT and CDR2 SNEGSKA come from the germline V gene (reference sequence). The CDR3: CSANFGPTNEKLFF. The CDR3 nucleotides are TGCAGTGCTAATTTTGGCCCAACTAATGAAAAACTGTTTTTT.

In this sample, this clonotype turned up many times. The J gene is TRBJ1-6, the V gene TRBV12-3 or TRBV12-4, with a tentative D call TRBD1 (6 bases). V lost 10 bases to trimming and J lost 9 bases, with 16 bases between them. The CDR3 sequence is 13 residues long. The CDR3 sequence is CATSRGPFSPLHF. The CDR3 DNA is TGTGCCACGAGCCGGGGGCCTTTTTCACCCCTCCACTTT.

The sample holds a few counts of this clonotype. The chain links TRBV19 to TRBJ2-5; the match to TRBD2 covers 8 bases. Trimming cost V 4 bases and J 2 bases; bases outside gene matches: 6. CDR3 length: 15 residues. Germline loops: CDR1 LNHDA, CDR2 SQIVND (reference sequence). The CDR3 here is CASSRDGLAQETQYF. In DNA, the CDR3 is TGTGCCAGTAGTAGAGATGGACTAGCACAAGAGACCCAGTACTTC.

Many counts were recorded for this clonotype. J is TRBJ2-3 and V is TRBV10-3, with D possibly called TRBD1 or TRBD2 (5 bases each). Germline CDR1 ENHRY, CDR2 SYGVKD. V was cut by 3 bases and J by 2 bases, with 15 bases left in between. This CDR3 region has 16 residues. CDR3 coding DNA: TGTGCCATCAGTGATTTGGGGGAAGGGGCCACAGATACGCAGTATTTT. Translated, it gives CAISDLGEGATDTQYF.

This clonotype has ten or more counts. The chain has TRBV7-2 and TRBJ1-3; TRBD1 might be the D (5 bases). Germline-derived CDR1 and CDR2 are SGHTA and FQGNSA. There are 16 residues in the CDR3. V was clipped by 1 base and J by 0 bases, with 10 bases between them. CDR3 in amino acids: CASSLDRIVSGNTIYF. The CDR3 DNA follows: TGTGCCAGCAGCTTAGACAGGATCGTCTCTGGAAACACCATATATTTT.

V gene TRBV20-1 combines with J gene TRBJ1-2; 9 positions match TRBD1. Germline CDR1 is DFQATT and CDR2 is SNEGSKA (reference sequence). J lost 4 bases, V lost 3 bases, and 9 bases had no gene match. The CDR3 loop spans 15 amino acids. CDR3 sequence: CSASSPGQGIYGYTF. The CDR3, as DNA: TGCAGTGCTAGTAGTCCGGGACAGGGTATCTATGGCTACACCTTC.

This clonotype came up many times. The chain carries TRBV24-1 and TRBJ1-5; TRBD1 is a possible D gene (6 bases). The germline CDR1 and CDR2 sequences are KGHDR and SFDVKD. This CDR3 has 16 residues. V dropped 3 bases and J dropped 4 bases, with 15 bases sitting between them. CDR3 nucleotides: TGTGCCACCAGTGATCCACAGGGTAAGGGGAATCAGCCCCAGCATTTT. Encoded protein: CATSDPQGKGNQPQHF.

To note about this clonotype: Given a much more abundant clone one base away, this may be a read error. This chain joins TRBV7-8 and TRBJ1-2; a possible D gene is TRBD1 (5 bases). V was pared by 8 bases and J by 3 bases, with 16 bases between. This CDR3 comprises 14 residues. CDR1 and CDR2 from the germline V gene are SGHVS and FQNEAQ. CDR3 sequence: CASSLSGTYYGYTF. CDR3 nucleotides: TGTGCCAGCTCCCTCTCGGGGACCTACTATGGCTACACCTTC.

In its sample, this clonotype was seen many times. The chain links TRBV7-9 to TRBJ2-3; 7 nucleotides line up with TRBD2. The trim removed 11 bases at V and 1 base at J, leaving 9 bases unmatched. Germline V lookup: CDR1 SEHNR, CDR2 FQNEAQ (reference sequence). The CDR3 contains 14 residues. For the CDR3, the DNA is TGTGCCGCCCAGCGGAGCGGGGGCACAGATACGCAGTATTTT. Translated, it gives CAAQRSGGTDTQYF.

The chain joins TRBV5-1 to TRBJ2-1; 12 positions agree with TRBD2. In germline, CDR1 is SGHRS, CDR2 YFSETQ. This CDR3 comprises 17 residues. The V segment lost 4 bases and the J segment 8 bases; nucleotides outside the gene matches: 13. CDR3 nucleotides: TGCGCCAGCAGCCCACGGCCGGCTAGCGGGGGGGTCGATGAGCAGTTCTTC. Its translation is CASSPRPASGGVDEQFF. Full variable domain (outside the CDR3, taken from reference TRBV5-1 and TRBJ2-1): KAGVTQTPRYLIKTRGQQVTLSCSPISGHRSVSWYQQTPGQGLQFLFEYFSETQRNKGNFPGRFSGRQFSNSRSEMNVSTLELGDSALYLCASSPRPASGGVDEQFFGPGTRLTVL.

Many counts were recorded for this clonotype. V gene TRBV27 combines with J gene TRBJ2-7; D is perhaps TRBD2 (6 bases). Germline CDR1 MNHEY, CDR2 SMNVEV (reference sequence). With 6 bases removed from V and 3 bases from J, the gap between germline ends came to 9 bases. The CDR3 covers 12 residues. The CDR3 loop is CASRGGLYEQYF. Written as DNA, the CDR3 is TGTGCCAGCAGGGGGGGTCTCTACGAGCAGTACTTC.

The rearrangement uses TRBV29-1 and TRBJ1-4, with 7 bases identical to TRBD1. Unmatched junction bases numbered 4, after V lost 7 bases and J lost 5 bases. CDR3 length: 12 residues. Germline-derived CDR1 and CDR2 are SQVTM and ANQGSEA. This CDR3 reads CSGQGWNEKLFF. CDR3 nucleotides: TGCAGCGGACAGGGATGGAATGAAAAACTGTTTTTT.

Many counts were recorded for this clonotype. The chain uses TRBV7-6 and TRBJ1-5, with D possibly matching TRBD1 (5 bases). The CDR3 runs to 13 residues. V was trimmed by 5 bases and J by 3 bases, leaving 8 bases between them. Germline assignment: CDR1 SGHVS and CDR2 FNYEAQ. The CDR3 is CASSRQYNQPQHF. DNA for the CDR3: TGTGCCAGCAGCCGACAGTACAATCAGCCCCAGCATTTT.

In this sample, this clonotype turned up many times. The chain links TRBV12-3 or TRBV12-4 to TRBJ2-6, with 7 bases aligning to TRBD1. This CDR3 is built from 15 residues. V shed 6 bases, J shed 1 base, and the junction held 3 bases outside the gene matches. In DNA, the CDR3 is TGTGCCAGCAGCCCGGACAGGTCTGGGGCCAACGTCCTGACTTTC. This encodes CASSPDRSGANVLTF.

This clonotype was counted between two and nine times. The CDR3 nucleotides read TGCAGTGCTAGTATGGGGGCGGGCACAGATACGCAGTATTTT. It translates to CSASMGAGTDTQYF. The J gene is TRBJ2-3, the V gene TRBV20-1; D is possibly TRBD1 (6 bases). V was trimmed by 3 bases and J by 1 base, leaving 11 bases between them. There are 14 residues in the CDR3. CDR1 and CDR2 (germline): DFQATT, SNEGSKA (reference sequence).

This clonotype was detected many times. The chain recombines TRBV24-1 with TRBJ1-1; D gene unclear. There are 14 residues in the CDR3. Germline V gene data show CDR1 as KGHDR and CDR2 as SFDVKD. Trimming pared 5 bases from V and 1 base from J, leaving 10 bases between. The CDR3 coding sequence is TGTGCCACCAGTGGTAGGGCCCCGAACACTGAAGCTTTCTTT. Translation gives CATSGRAPNTEAFF.

This clonotype was recorded a few times. The V and J genes are TRBV27 and TRBJ2-7; possible D gene TRBD2, 6 bases. Trimming stripped 6 bases from V and 7 bases from J, with 19 bases between. This CDR3 is 14 amino acids long. Germline loops: CDR1 MNHEY, CDR2 SMNVEV (reference sequence). Here the CDR3 reads CASSARNRAGEQYF. DNA of the CDR3: TGTGCCAGCAGCGCAAGGAATCGGGCGGGGGAGCAGTACTTC.

CDR3: CASIPELDSPLHF. CDR3 sequence (DNA): TGTGCCAGCATTCCAGAGCTCGATTCACCCCTCCACTTT. V usage is TRBV2 and J usage is TRBJ1-6; D uncertain. V shed 7 bases and J shed 8 bases, with 12 bases lying between them. The CDR3 loop spans 13 amino acids. The germline CDR1 and CDR2 sequences are SNHLY and FYNNEI.

This clonotype was recorded a few times. A much larger clone lies a single base off, so this may be a read error. The V gene is TRBV6-2 or TRBV6-3, the J gene TRBJ2-4, with 8 bases that match TRBD1. V lost 6 bases to trimming and J lost 8 bases; unmatched junction nucleotides: 12. The CDR3 sequence is 15 residues long. Germline-derived CDR1 and CDR2 are MNHEY and SVGEGT. The CDR3: CASSRTGSRSDIQYF. The CDR3 DNA is TGTGCCAGCAGCAGGACAGGGAGTCGATCGGACATTCAGTACTTC.

Only a few counts were recorded for this clonotype. The V gene is TRBV7-9, the J gene TRBJ1-1; D possibly corresponds to TRBD1 (6 bases). The CDR3 contains 15 residues. Trimming removed 2 bases at V and 0 bases at J, with 10 bases between. Germline V CDR1 and CDR2: SEHNR, FQNEAQ (reference sequence). The CDR3 loop is CASSLQGQMNTEAFF. CDR3 bases: TGTGCCAGCAGCTTACAAGGACAGATGAACACTGAAGCTTTCTTT.

This clonotype has just a few counts. V and J are TRBV3-1 and TRBJ1-5; D perhaps matches TRBD1 (5 bases). Germline V gene data show CDR1 as LGHDT and CDR2 as YNNKEL (reference sequence). The CDR3 is 15 residues long. V lost 0 bases and J 7 bases, leaving 13 bases between the germline ends. The CDR3 here is CASSQEAGSPQPQHF. The CDR3 nucleotides read TGTGCCAGCAGCCAAGAGGCAGGGAGTCCCCAGCCCCAGCATTTT.

The chain couples TRBV6-6 to TRBJ2-5, with 10 bases lining up with TRBD1. The V gene end was trimmed by 2 bases and the J gene end by 4 bases; junction bases not matched to a gene: 4. From germline, CDR1 is MNHNY and CDR2 SVGAGI (reference sequence). This CDR3 is 15 amino acids long. The CDR3 protein is CASSYLTGGAETQYF. The CDR3 region has the DNA TGTGCCAGCAGTTACCTGACAGGGGGCGCAGAGACCCAGTACTTC.